This T cell receptor beta chain was identified during a study of T cells in Graves' hyperthyroidism and ophthalmopathy. The length of the CDR3 is 18 residues. Germline V CDR1 and CDR2: KGHSH, LQKENI. Trimming shortened V by 3 bases and J by 2 bases, and 20 bases separated the two germline ends. The investigators amplified TCR beta CDR3 regions from RNA transcripts. With the HTBI primer set, the TCR CDR3 went through a first round of RT-PCR. One entry per CDR3 protein results from TCRdb running MiXCR on the multiplex PCR reads. The sample yields 650,000 to 750,000 distinct CDR3 sequences, approximately 14% seen once.

Source material: blood. The sequence was obtained from a woman younger than 30 with Graves' hyperthyroidism. The V and J genes are TRBV18 and TRBJ1-3; the D gene is possibly TRBD1 (5 bases). CDR3 DNA: TGTGCCAGCTCACCGATAGACAGAGTCCTGGACCCTGGAAACACCATATATTTT. This sequence encodes CASSPIDRVLDPGNTIYF.